The clone carrying this T cell receptor beta chain appeared many times. What it binds is unknown. What was amplified from RNA transcripts were TCR beta CDR3 regions. The TCR CDR3 first-round RT-PCR relied on the HTBI primer set. One entry per CDR3 protein, called by TCRdb with MiXCR from the multiplex PCR reads. This table has some 440,000 distinct CDR3 sequences, 15% to 18% appearing once. The sample originates from a study of T cells in Graves' hyperthyroidism and ophthalmopathy. Findings and caveats of the study: Blood also carried most thyroid clonotypes expanded above 0.001.

CDR1 and CDR2 from the germline V gene are SGHVS and FQNEAQ. V was trimmed by 5 bases and J by 2 bases, leaving 9 bases between them. CDR3 length: 13 residues. PBMCs were obtained from approximately 10 ml fresh peripheral blood. This sequence joins TRBV7-8 and TRBJ2-5; perhaps TRBD1 as D (5 bases). Sequenced sample: blood. This TCR was sampled from a young woman with Graves' hyperthyroidism. The CDR3: CASSQGQQETQYF. CDR3 sequence (DNA): TGTGCCAGCAGCCAAGGACAACAAGAGACCCAGTACTTC.